This T cell receptor (beta chain) emerged from a study of cytomegalovirus exposure and HLA in healthy donors. Study-wide results and caveats: Several V segments, TRBV6-2 and TRBV6-3 among them, could not be told apart and were dropped.

Primers for the PCR totalled 60 Vbeta and 13 Jbeta. Some clones are missing from TCRdb's copy, which holds only in-frame ones; the method was immunoSEQ multiplex PCR. The ten top clones account for roughly 2.3%, within a sample of 70,000 or so clones. A word on this clone: Its target is not known.

V was shortened by 3 bases and J by 0 bases, with 8 bases between the two germline ends. CDR3 size: 14 residues. The germline V gene encodes CDR1 PRHDT and CDR2 FYEKMQ (reference sequence). Sequencing used PBMCs. The receptor was isolated from a female donor in good health and CMV-seropositive. This chain links TRBV13 with TRBJ2-5; D may be TRBD2 (5 bases). The CDR3 DNA sequence: TGTGCCAGCAGCTTTCCGGGAAACCAAGAGACCCAGTACTTC. It is translated as CASSFPGNQETQYF.